These 20 T cell receptor beta chains share one sample of origin, sequenced in a study of cytomegalovirus exposure and HLA in healthy donors. 13 Jbeta primers and 60 Vbeta primers were used for the PCR. Produced via immunoSEQ multiplex PCR; TCRdb's table is partial and in-frame only. The sample has approximately 110,000 clones; roughly 13% are singletons. Sequencing used PBMCs. These receptors were collected from a man aged 35 to 55 in good health and CMV-seropositive.

This clone turned up a few times. The chain combines TRBV27 with TRBJ2-7, with 14 bases lining up with TRBD2. Germline CDR1 is MNHEY and CDR2 is SMNVEV (reference sequence). The CDR3 extends over 16 amino acids. The junction had 10 bases not matched to a gene; V was cut back by 6 bases and J by 6 bases. The CDR3 sequence is CASSDALTSGRAEQYF. The CDR3 DNA sequence: TGTGCCAGCAGCGATGCCCTGACTAGCGGGAGGGCCGAGCAGTACTTC.

This clone came up a few times. The chain carries TRBV11-2 and TRBJ2-1; 9 bases agree with TRBD2. The CDR3 runs 17 residues. Trimming cost V 5 bases and J 0 bases; bases outside gene matches: 8. CDR1 SGHAT and CDR2 FQNNGV come from the germline V gene. The DNA for the CDR3 is TGTGCCAGCAGCCCATATCGTAGCGGGAGCTCCTACAATGAGCAGTTCTTC. Protein: CASSPYRSGSSYNEQFF.

The V call is TRBV4-1, the J call TRBJ1-3; 11 nucleotides agree with TRBD1. The J segment lost 9 bases and the V segment lost 4 bases, leaving 8 bases of the junction unmatched. This CDR3 has 15 residues. Per germline, CDR1 MGHRA and CDR2 YSYEKL. CDR3 coding DNA: TGCGCCAGCAGCCCCATGGACAGGGGGCTCGGCACCATATATTTT. Its translation: CASSPMDRGLGTIYF.

This chain connects TRBV19 to TRBJ2-4; 7 nucleotides agree with TRBD1. CDR1 and CDR2 from the germline V gene are LNHDA and SQIVND (reference sequence). The CDR3 totals 13 residues. V lost 3 bases, J lost 8 bases, and 4 bases stayed unmatched. The DNA of the CDR3 is TGTGCCAGTAGTATTGAGGGGGCTGACATTCAGTACTTC. Protein sequence: CASSIEGADIQYF.

The chain combines TRBV28 with TRBJ2-7; TRBD2 might be the D (5 bases). Germline-derived CDR1 and CDR2 are MDHEN and SYDVKM. The CDR3 is made up of 16 amino acids. V lost 4 bases, J lost 3 bases, and 19 bases lay in between. The chain's CDR3 is CASSSPQAATSYEQYF. In DNA form, the CDR3 reads TGTGCCAGCAGTTCCCCACAAGCGGCTACTAGCTACGAGCAGTACTTC.

The CDR3 here is CASSVTAGTQYF. DNA of the CDR3: TGTGCCAGCAGTGTGACAGCGGGAACGCAGTACTTC. The rearrangement uses TRBV25-1 and TRBJ2-7; 7 bases agree with TRBD2. The ends lost 4 bases at V and 9 bases at J; junction bases unmatched: 6. The CDR3 has 12 amino acids. In germline, CDR1 is MGHDK, CDR2 SYGVNS.

The rearrangement joins TRBV18 to TRBJ1-5, with D tentatively TRBD1 (6 bases). This CDR3 has 14 residues. The germline CDR1 and CDR2 sequences are KGHSH and LQKENI. Trimming cost V 6 bases and J 1 base, with 10 bases left between them. DNA for the CDR3: TGTGCCAGCTCCCGACAGGACAGCAATCAGCCCCAGCATTTT. The encoded protein is CASSRQDSNQPQHF.

The rearrangement links TRBV6-1 to TRBJ1-2, with 7 bases lining up with TRBD1. Per germline, CDR1 MNHNS and CDR2 SASEGT. CDR3 size: 12 residues. After removal of 8 bases from V and 8 bases from J, the junction contained 8 bases not matched to a gene. CDR3 sequence reads: CASGDRVVGYTF. The DNA of the CDR3 is TGTGCCAGCGGAGACAGGGTGGTAGGCTACACCTTC.

The chain joins TRBV9 to TRBJ2-1; 8 bases are a match to TRBD2. V lost 0 bases and J lost 6; bases outside the gene matches: 5. The CDR3 extends over 15 amino acids. Germline assignment: CDR1 SGDLS and CDR2 YYNGEE. CDR3 DNA sequence: TGTGCCAGCAGCGTAGCCGGGAGGGCCCTCAATGAGCAGTTCTTC. It encodes CASSVAGRALNEQFF.

In this sample, this clone turned up once. The chain links TRBV6-1 to TRBJ1-4; maybe TRBD1 (6 bases). V was trimmed by 0 bases and J by 3 bases, leaving 14 bases between them. The CDR3 is made up of 17 amino acids. The germline V gene has CDR1 MNHNS and CDR2 SASEGT. The CDR3 spells CASSEARGGRSNEKLFF. Here the CDR3 DNA reads TGTGCCAGCAGTGAAGCCCGGGGGGGCCGTTCTAATGAAAAACTGTTTTTT.

V and J are TRBV5-1 and TRBJ1-1; the match to TRBD1 covers 7 bases. Germline CDR1 SGHRS, CDR2 YFSETQ. The CDR3 runs 15 residues. J was trimmed by 0 bases and V by 4 bases; bases with no gene match: 6. The CDR3 region is CASSPTGTVNTEAFF. CDR3 sequence (DNA): TGCGCCAGCAGCCCTACCGGGACAGTGAACACTGAAGCTTTCTTT.

The chain employs TRBV5-1 and TRBJ2-2; D perhaps matches TRBD1 (6 bases). V was pared by 4 bases and J by 2 bases, with 12 bases between. Germline V lookup: CDR1 SGHRS, CDR2 YFSETQ. The CDR3 covers 15 residues. The CDR3, as DNA: TGCGCCAGCAGCGAGGGGACACAAAACACCGGGGAGCTGTTTTTT. It translates to CASSEGTQNTGELFF.

The chain combines TRBV2 with TRBJ2-5; 9 nucleotides match TRBD1. The CDR3 contains 12 residues. V was pared by 7 bases and J by 5 bases, with 2 bases of the junction left unmatched. CDR1 is SNHLY, CDR2 FYNNEI, per germline. CDR3 amino acids: CASKGTGETQYF. The DNA of the CDR3 is TGTGCCAGCAAGGGGACAGGGGAGACCCAGTACTTC.

There are a few counts of this clone. The chain joins TRBV10-3 to TRBJ2-3, with TRBD2 matching over 13 bases. The germline gives CDR1 ENHRY, CDR2 SYGVKD. The CDR3 covers 19 residues. V gave up 0 bases and J gave up 2 bases; unmatched junction bases: 8. The CDR3, as DNA: TGTGCCATCAGTGAGTCGAGGGGACTAGCGGGAAGACCCACAGATACGCAGTATTTT. Encoded protein: CAISESRGLAGRPTDTQYF.

This sequence joins TRBV5-4 and TRBJ1-3; possible D gene TRBD1, 6 bases. V lost 2 bases and J lost 4, with 10 bases in between. This CDR3 comprises 14 residues. The germline V gene has CDR1 SGHNT and CDR2 YYREEE (reference sequence). The DNA of the CDR3 is TGTGCCAGCAGCTTACAGGGTTCAGGAAACACCATATATTTT. It codes for CASSLQGSGNTIYF.

V and J are TRBV12-5 and TRBJ2-1; TRBD2 matches 10 bases. The CDR3 covers 15 residues. The germline gives CDR1 LGHNT, CDR2 FRNRAP. J gave up 7 bases and V 11 bases, and 14 bases lay outside the gene matches. CDR3 DNA sequence: TGTGCTTCGCGACGAATAGCGGGAGGCCGAAATGAGCAGTTCTTC. As protein: CASRRIAGGRNEQFF.

V and J are TRBV19 and TRBJ1-2; unclear D gene. There are 14 residues in the CDR3. The V and J ends lost 7 bases and 2 bases respectively, with 14 bases between them. Germline V lookup: CDR1 LNHDA, CDR2 SQIVND (reference sequence). CDR3 sequence reads: CASTTLEGNYGYTF. The DNA of the CDR3 is TGTGCCAGTACTACCCTCGAGGGAAACTATGGCTACACCTTC.

The rearrangement links TRBV6-5 to TRBJ2-7; 9 bases fit TRBD1. CDR1 and CDR2 from the germline V gene are MNHEY and SVGAGI. The CDR3 sequence is 15 residues long. Unmatched junction bases numbered 12, after V lost 6 bases and J lost 6 bases. CDR3 amino acids: CASRRSGTGFGEQYF. The CDR3 DNA follows: TGTGCCAGCAGAAGGTCCGGGACAGGGTTCGGCGAGCAGTACTTC.

This rearrangement joins TRBV9 to TRBJ2-1; D may be TRBD1 (5 bases). CDR1 and CDR2 (germline): SGDLS, YYNGEE. Trimming stripped 3 bases from V and 7 bases from J, with 11 bases between. The CDR3 is made up of 13 amino acids. CDR3 loop: CASSGLAGNEQFF. CDR3 coding DNA: TGTGCCAGCAGCGGGCTGGCAGGGAATGAGCAGTTCTTC.

This rearrangement joins TRBV7-6 to TRBJ2-2, with D tentatively TRBD2 (6 bases). The CDR3 consists of 16 residues. CDR1 and CDR2 (germline): SGHVS, FNYEAQ. The ends were cut back, 1 base at V and 0 bases at J, with 9 bases in the middle. The CDR3 sequence is CASSLVGGPNTGELFF. DNA of the CDR3: TGTGCCAGCAGCTTAGTCGGGGGTCCGAACACCGGGGAGCTGTTTTTT.